The present T cell receptor (beta chain) was sequenced within a study of breast tumors, draining lymph nodes, adjacent tissues. Study observations and caveats: That most tumor T cells come from lymph nodes remained unproven. Findings are consistent with lymph node origin and intratumoral expansion of most tumor T cells. Luminal-like breast cancer showed significantly greater tumor-nontumor repertoire similarity than basal-like breast cancer did. Tumor repertoires ranked between lymph nodes and nontumor tissue in diversity, with V and J gene preferences.

This clonotype was detected ten times or more. Its antigen is currently unknown. The lymph nodes were axillary draining lymph nodes from breast cancer patients. The germline CDR1 and CDR2 sequences are DFQATT and SNEGSKA (reference sequence). V lost 2 bases and J lost 4, with 23 bases in between. The CDR3 is 18 residues long. TCRdb independently ran MiXCR on the multiplex PCR reads; one entry per CDR3 protein. Counted here are fewer than 150,000 distinct CDR3 sequences, 21% occurring once; the ten biggest clones make up roughly 2.2%. The J gene is TRBJ2-2, the V gene TRBV20-1; D may be TRBD2 (6 bases). The clonotype was recovered from a female donor with breast cancer. Some clones in this sample may be carry-over from other donors' samples. The source material was axillary lymph node tissue. The CDR3 DNA is TGCAGTGCTAGATTTCCCTCGGGAGTAGGGAGTAGCACCGGGGAGCTGTTTTTT. Protein: CSARFPSGVGSSTGELFF.